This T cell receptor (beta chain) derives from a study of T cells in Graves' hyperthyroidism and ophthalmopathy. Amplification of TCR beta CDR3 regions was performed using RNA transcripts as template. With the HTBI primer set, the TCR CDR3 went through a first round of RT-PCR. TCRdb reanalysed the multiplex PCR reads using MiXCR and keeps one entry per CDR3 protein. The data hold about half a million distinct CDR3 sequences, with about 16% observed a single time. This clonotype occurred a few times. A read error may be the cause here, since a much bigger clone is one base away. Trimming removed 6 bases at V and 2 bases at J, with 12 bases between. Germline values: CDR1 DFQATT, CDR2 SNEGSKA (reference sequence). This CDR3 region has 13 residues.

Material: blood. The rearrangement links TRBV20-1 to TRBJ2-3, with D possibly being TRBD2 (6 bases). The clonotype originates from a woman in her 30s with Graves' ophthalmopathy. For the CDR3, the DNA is TGCAGTGCCCCGCGACTAGTCACAGATACGCAGTATTTT. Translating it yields CSAPRLVTDTQYF.